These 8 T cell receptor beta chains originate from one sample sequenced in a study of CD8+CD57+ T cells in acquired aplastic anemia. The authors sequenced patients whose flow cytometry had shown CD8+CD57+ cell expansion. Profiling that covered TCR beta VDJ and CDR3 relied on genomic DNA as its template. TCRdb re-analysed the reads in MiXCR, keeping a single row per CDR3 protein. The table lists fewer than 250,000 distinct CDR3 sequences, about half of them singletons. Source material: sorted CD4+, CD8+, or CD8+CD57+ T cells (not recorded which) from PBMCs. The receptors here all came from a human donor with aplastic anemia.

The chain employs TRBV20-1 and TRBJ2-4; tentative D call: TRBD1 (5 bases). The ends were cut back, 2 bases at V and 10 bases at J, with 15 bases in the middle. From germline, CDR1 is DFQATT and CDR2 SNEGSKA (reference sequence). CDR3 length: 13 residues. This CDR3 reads CSARNTLDTIQYF. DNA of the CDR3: TGCAGTGCTAGAAACACTTTGGACACTATTCAGTACTTC.

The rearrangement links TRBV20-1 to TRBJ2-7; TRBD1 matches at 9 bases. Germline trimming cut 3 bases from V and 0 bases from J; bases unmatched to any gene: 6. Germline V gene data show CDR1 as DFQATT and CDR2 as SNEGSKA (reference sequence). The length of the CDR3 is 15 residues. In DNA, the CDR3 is TGCAGTGCTAGGCAAGGGACAGGGCACTCCTACGAGCAGTACTTC. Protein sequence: CSARQGTGHSYEQYF.

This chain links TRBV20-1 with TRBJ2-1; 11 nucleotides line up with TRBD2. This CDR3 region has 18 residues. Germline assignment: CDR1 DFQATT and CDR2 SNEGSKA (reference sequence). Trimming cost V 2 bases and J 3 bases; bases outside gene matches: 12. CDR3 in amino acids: CSARRSGGAGQSYNEQFF. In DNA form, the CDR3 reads TGCAGTGCTAGACGTAGCGGGGGGGCGGGACAGAGCTACAATGAGCAGTTCTTC.

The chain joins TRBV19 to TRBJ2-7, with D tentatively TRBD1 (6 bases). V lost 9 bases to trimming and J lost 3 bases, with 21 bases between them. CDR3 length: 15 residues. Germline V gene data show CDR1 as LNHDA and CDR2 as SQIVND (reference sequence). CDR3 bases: TGTGCCAGCAGCTTCGGGGTTCTAGGGGGCTACGAGCAGTACTTC. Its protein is CASSFGVLGGYEQYF.

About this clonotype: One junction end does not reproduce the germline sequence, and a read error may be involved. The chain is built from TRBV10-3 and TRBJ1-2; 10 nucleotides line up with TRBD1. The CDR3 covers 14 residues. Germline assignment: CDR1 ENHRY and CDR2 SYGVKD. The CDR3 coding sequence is TGTGCCGTCAGCCACGGGACAGGGGACTATGGCTATACCTTC. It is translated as CAVSHGTGDYGYTF.

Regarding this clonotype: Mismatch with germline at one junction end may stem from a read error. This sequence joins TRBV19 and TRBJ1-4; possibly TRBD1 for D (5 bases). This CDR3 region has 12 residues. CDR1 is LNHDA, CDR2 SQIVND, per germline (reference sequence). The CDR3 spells CASSIGGRMTEF. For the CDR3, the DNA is TGTGCCAGTAGTATCGGGGGAAGAATGACGGAGTTT. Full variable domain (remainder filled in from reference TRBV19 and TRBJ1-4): DGGITQSPKYLFRKEGQNVTLSCEQNLNHDAMYWYRQDPGQGLRLIYYSQIVNDFQKGDIAEGYSVSREKKESFPLTVTSAQKNPTAFYLCASSIGGRMTEFGSGTQLSVL.

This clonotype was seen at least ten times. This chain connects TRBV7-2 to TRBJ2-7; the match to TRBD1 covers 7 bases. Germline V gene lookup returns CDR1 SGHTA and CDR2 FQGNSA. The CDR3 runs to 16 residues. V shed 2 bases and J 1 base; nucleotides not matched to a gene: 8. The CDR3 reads CASSLRGRGTSYEQYF. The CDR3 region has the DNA TGTGCCAGCAGCTTACGAGGCAGGGGGACGTCCTACGAGCAGTACTTC.

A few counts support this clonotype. The CDR3 protein is CASSPAADHFSSEAFF. CDR3 DNA: TGTGCCAGCAGTCCCGCCGCGGACCATTTTTCTTCCGAAGCTTTCTTT. The chain is built from TRBV28 and TRBJ1-1; no definite D call. This CDR3 is built from 16 residues. Germline assignment: CDR1 MDHEN and CDR2 SYDVKM. Between the trimmed V and J ends, which lost 5 bases and 8 bases, there was a span of 24 bases.